These 7 T cell receptor beta chains were all obtained from the same sample, sequenced in a study of control samples from healthy donors and cancer patients. Generated by immunoSEQ multiplex PCR, the TCRdb table keeps only in-frame clones and is missing some. The table lists 100,000 to 150,000 clones, about 90% of them singletons, with about 2.2% in the top ten. Sequenced sample: blood. The receptor set was obtained from a woman in her forties or fifties in good health.

This clone was detected only once. This CDR3 is CASGRSYYGYTF. The CDR3 nucleotides are TGTGCTAGCGGGCGTTCTTACTATGGCTACACCTTC. The chain couples TRBV28 to TRBJ1-2; D uncertain. CDR1 and CDR2 (germline): MDHEN, SYDVKM. CDR3 length: 12 residues.

The genes are TRBV6-5 and TRBJ2-5; 9 bases are shared with TRBD1. Trimming at V came to 6 bases and at J to 2 bases, leaving 7 bases not matched to a gene. CDR3 length: 15 residues. Germline CDR1 is MNHEY and CDR2 is SVGAGI. The CDR3 sequence is CASRATGGGQETQYF. CDR3 sequence (DNA): TGTGCCAGCAGGGCCACAGGGGGCGGGCAAGAGACCCAGTACTTC.

The gene calls are TRBV5-1 and TRBJ2-5; 8 bases align to TRBD2. Losses at the gene ends were 4 bases for V and 5 bases for J; bases not matched to a gene: 7. The length of the CDR3 is 14 residues. From germline, CDR1 is SGHRS and CDR2 YFSETQ. CDR3 in DNA: TGCGCCAGCAGCACAGCGGGAGTTGCGGAGACCCAGTACTTC. Translated: CASSTAGVAETQYF.

The V gene is TRBV6-6, the J gene TRBJ2-7, with TRBD2 matching 9 bases. The CDR3 is 15 amino acids. V was pared by 6 bases and J by 1 base, with 7 bases of the junction left unmatched. Per the germline V gene, CDR1 is MNHNY and CDR2 is SVGAGI (reference sequence). This chain's CDR3 is CASRGGLAGSYEQYF. CDR3 sequence (DNA): TGTGCCAGCAGGGGGGGACTAGCTGGTTCCTACGAGCAGTACTTC.

The chain uses TRBV2 and TRBJ1-1; TRBD1 aligns across 9 bases. J lost 1 base, V lost 4 bases, and 4 bases had no gene match. This CDR3 is built from 15 residues. Germline V lookup: CDR1 SNHLY, CDR2 FYNNEI. The CDR3 DNA reads TGTGCCAGCAGTGGGCTGGGACAGGGGAACACTGAAGCTTTCTTT. As protein: CASSGLGQGNTEAFF.

The CDR3 DNA reads TGTGCCAGCAGTTACCGGCAGGGGTCTAAGGGCTACGAGCAGTACTTC. This gives the protein CASSYRQGSKGYEQYF. The chain couples TRBV6-6 to TRBJ2-7, with a tentative D call TRBD1 (6 bases). Germline V gene lookup returns CDR1 MNHNY and CDR2 SVGAGI (reference sequence). Deletions cut 2 bases from V and 3 bases from J, with 17 bases between. There are 16 residues in the CDR3.

V usage is TRBV11-2 and J usage is TRBJ2-1, with 10 bases that match TRBD2. The junction had 11 bases not matched to a gene; V was cut back by 5 bases and J by 4 bases. CDR1 and CDR2 from the germline V gene are SGHAT and FQNNGV. The CDR3 covers 17 residues. The CDR3 coding sequence is TGTGCCAGCAGCCCGGGGGGTAGCGGGGGGCTGTACAATGAGCAGTTCTTC. Translated: CASSPGGSGGLYNEQFF.